This passage covers 28 T cell receptor beta chains from one sample sequenced in a study of shared clonotypes between healthy human individuals. TCRdb keeps only in-frame clones here, not all; method: immunoSEQ multiplex PCR. The data contain more than 400,000 clones, more than 75% of them singletons. The material sequenced was PBMCs. These receptors were taken from a woman in her forties in good health. Some clones in this sample may be carry-over from other donors' samples.

J is TRBJ1-2 and V is TRBV2; a possible D gene is TRBD1 (6 bases). CDR3 length: 15 amino acids. Trimming left V 6 bases short and J 3 bases short, with 17 bases between. The V gene's germline CDR1 is SNHLY and CDR2 FYNNEI. The CDR3 sequence: CASRRTGTLHYGYTF. The CDR3 DNA sequence: TGTGCCAGCAGACGGACCGGGACACTTCACTATGGCTACACCTTC. Full variable domain (missing parts from reference TRBV2 and TRBJ1-2): EPEVTQTPSHQVTQMGQEVILRCVPISNHLYFYWYRQILGQKVEFLVSFYNNEISEKSEIFDDQFSVERPDGSNFTLKIRSTKLEDSAMYFCASRRTGTLHYGYTFGSGTRLTVV.

The chain has TRBV2 and TRBJ2-5, with D hard to call. The end of the DNA is better explained by TRBJ2-7, so the J call may be wrong. Germline assignment: CDR1 SNHLY and CDR2 FYNNEI. CDR3 size: 12 residues. The CDR3 DNA sequence: TGTGCCAGCAGTGAGTGGGACTACGAGCAGTACTTC. Translation: CASSEWDYEQYF.

The chain carries TRBV4-2 and TRBJ2-3, with 8 bases matching TRBD2. V lost 0 bases, J lost 2 bases, and 4 bases stayed unmatched. The germline V gene encodes CDR1 LGHNA and CDR2 YNFKEQ. The CDR3 runs 16 residues. For the CDR3, the DNA is TGTGCCAGCAGCCAAGAAAAGCGGGAGATCACAGATACGCAGTATTTT. Its translation is CASSQEKREITDTQYF.

This chain connects TRBV11-2 to TRBJ1-4; weak D call: TRBD1 (5 bases). V lost 7 bases, J lost 7 bases, and 13 bases lay in between. The CDR3 has 13 residues. CDR1 SGHAT and CDR2 FQNNGV come from the germline V gene. The CDR3 DNA reads TGTGCCAGCACCTCGGTCGGGGCTGAAAAACTGTTTTTT. It translates to CASTSVGAEKLFF.

This chain connects TRBV11-2 to TRBJ2-2; 9 nucleotides align to TRBD2. Germline V gives CDR1 SGHAT, CDR2 FQNNGV. V was clipped by 5 bases and J by 5 bases; unmatched bases: 6. The CDR3 totals 15 residues. Here the CDR3 DNA reads TGTGCCAGCAGCCTGCTAGCGGGACGGACCGGGGAGCTGTTTTTT. Protein sequence: CASSLLAGRTGELFF.

The V call is TRBV10-3, the J call TRBJ1-1; D is unclear. The germline gives CDR1 ENHRY, CDR2 SYGVKD. CDR3 length: 12 amino acids. V shed 10 bases and J shed 4 bases, with 13 bases lying between them. The CDR3 DNA sequence: TGTGCCACCGTGGGGTTCGGCACTGAAGCTTTCTTT. Encoded protein: CATVGFGTEAFF.

This clone appeared a single time. The chain uses TRBV18 and TRBJ2-3; D gene unclear. This CDR3 is built from 13 residues. Germline lookup yields CDR1 KGHSH and CDR2 LQKENI. With 5 bases removed from V and 8 bases from J, the gap between germline ends came to 14 bases. The CDR3 sequence is CASSSRRDGTQYF. The CDR3 DNA reads as TGTGCCAGCTCATCCCGCCGAGACGGTACGCAGTATTTT. The full variable domain, its missing parts supplied by reference TRBV18 and TRBJ2-3, is NAGVMQNPRHLVRRRGQEARLRCSPMKGHSHVYWYRQLPEEGLKFMVYLQKENIIDESGMPKERFSAEFPKEGPSILRIQQVVRGDSAAYFCASSSRRDGTQYFGPGTRLTVL.

The J gene is TRBJ2-1, the V gene TRBV10-3, with D possibly matching TRBD1 (8 bases). CDR3 length: 14 amino acids. CDR1 and CDR2 from the germline V gene are ENHRY and SYGVKD. V lost 10 bases, J lost 6 bases, and 19 bases lay in between. This chain's CDR3 is CATWTGRGTNEQFF. Written as DNA, the CDR3 is TGTGCCACCTGGACAGGGAGGGGAACCAATGAGCAGTTCTTC.

This sequence joins TRBV19 and TRBJ2-5, with D perhaps matching TRBD1 or TRBD2 (6 bases each). V was pared by 4 bases and J by 1 base, with 16 bases between. This CDR3 comprises 16 residues. Germline assignment: CDR1 LNHDA and CDR2 SQIVND (reference sequence). CDR3 protein: CASSTPSGGLQETQYF. In DNA form, the CDR3 reads TGTGCCAGTAGTACACCCTCTGGGGGGCTCCAAGAGACCCAGTACTTC.

The J gene is TRBJ1-5, the V gene TRBV21-1. TRBV21-1 is classified as a pseudogene. The CDR3 extends over 18 amino acids. The CDR3 region has the DNA TGTGCCAGCAGCCCGTTTGTTGGAATCATCCCCCACAATCAGCCCCAGCATTTT. Translated, it gives CASSPFVGIIPHNQPQHF.

The chain employs TRBV4-1 and TRBJ1-2; TRBD1 is a possible D gene (6 bases). CDR3 length: 14 residues. CDR1 and CDR2 from the germline V gene are MGHRA and YSYEKL. V dropped 3 bases and J dropped 6 bases, with 14 bases sitting between them. The CDR3 sequence: CASSHRGPPDGYTF. The CDR3 DNA sequence: TGCGCCAGCAGCCATCGGGGGCCGCCGGATGGCTACACCTTC.

V usage is TRBV11-2 and J usage is TRBJ2-1; 11 bases map to TRBD2. The CDR3 length is 14 residues. J gave up 9 bases and V 2 bases, and 3 bases lay outside the gene matches. CDR1 is SGHAT, CDR2 FQNNGV, per germline. In DNA form, the CDR3 reads TGTGCCAGCAGCTTAACTAGCGGGAGTTCTGAGCAGTTCTTC. Amino acid sequence: CASSLTSGSSEQFF.

J is TRBJ1-3 and V is TRBV5-6; TRBD1 aligns across 10 bases. The CDR3 consists of 15 residues. J was trimmed by 5 bases and V by 3 bases; bases with no gene match: 5. Germline CDR1 SGHDT, CDR2 YYEEEE. In DNA, the CDR3 is TGTGCCAGCAGCTCGACAGGGGGCAGGAGAAACACCATATATTTT. It specifies CASSSTGGRRNTIYF.

The gene calls are TRBV18 and TRBJ2-7; the match to TRBD1 covers 8 bases. The CDR3 is 15 residues long. Losses at the gene ends were 4 bases for V and 6 bases for J; bases not matched to a gene: 11. Germline CDR1 and CDR2: KGHSH and LQKENI. In DNA, the CDR3 is TGTGCCAGCTCACGTGAAGGACAGGGATGGGGCGAGCAGTACTTC. This encodes CASSREGQGWGEQYF.

The rearrangement uses TRBV19 and TRBJ1-2, with a weak D call TRBD1 (5 bases). The CDR3 spans 14 residues. V lost 2 bases and J 2 bases, leaving 9 bases between the germline ends. The V gene's germline CDR1 is LNHDA and CDR2 SQIVND (reference sequence). The CDR3 DNA sequence: TGTGCCAGTAGTATACAGGGTACGAACTATGGCTACACCTTC. This translates into CASSIQGTNYGYTF.

The chain recombines TRBV6-4 with TRBJ2-2; a weak D match, TRBD1 (6 bases). The CDR3 extends over 14 amino acids. Trimming cost V 8 bases and J 2 bases, with 12 bases left between them. Germline CDR1 reads MRHNA; CDR2 reads SNTAGT. The CDR3 protein is CASQTGTNTGELFF. CDR3 DNA: TGTGCCAGCCAAACCGGGACAAACACCGGGGAGCTGTTTTTT.

This clone was seen repeatedly, ten times or more. V and J are TRBV29-1 and TRBJ2-7; D possibly uses TRBD1 or TRBD2 (5 bases each). V was shortened by 7 bases and J by 7 bases, with 14 bases between the two germline ends. There are 11 residues in the CDR3. The V gene's germline CDR1 is SQVTM and CDR2 ANQGSEA. The CDR3, as DNA: TGCAGCGGCGGACAAGGAGGTGAGCAGTACTTC. Translating it yields CSGGQGGEQYF.

The chain carries TRBV30 and TRBJ1-4; 7 bases line up with TRBD1. This CDR3 spans 13 amino acids. The germline V gene has CDR1 GTSNPN and CDR2 SVGIG (reference sequence). V shed 2 bases and J 5 bases; nucleotides not matched to a gene: 2. The CDR3 DNA sequence: TGTGCCTGGAGTTCAGGGGGAAATGAAAAACTGTTTTTT. Amino acids: CAWSSGGNEKLFF.

This rearrangement joins TRBV27 to TRBJ1-3; D remains unclear. The CDR3 runs to 15 residues. From germline, CDR1 is MNHEY and CDR2 SMNVEV (reference sequence). V was clipped by 6 bases and J by 2 bases, with 14 bases between them. DNA of the CDR3: TGTGCCAGCAGCCCGGACGGGGTTCCTGGAAACACCATATATTTT. Encoded protein: CASSPDGVPGNTIYF.

The V gene is TRBV5-1, the J gene TRBJ1-1, with TRBD1 matching 9 bases. Trimming took 3 bases from V and 2 from J; bases not matched to a gene: 5. Germline loops: CDR1 SGHRS, CDR2 YFSETQ. The CDR3 contains 15 residues. CDR3 protein: CASSSWTGDNTEAFF. The CDR3 bases are TGCGCCAGCAGCTCCTGGACAGGGGATAACACTGAAGCTTTCTTT.

This chain links TRBV7-9 with TRBJ2-1, with TRBD2 matching 7 bases. The CDR3 is 15 residues long. Germline V gene data show CDR1 as SEHNR and CDR2 as FQNEAQ (reference sequence). The junction had 6 bases not matched to a gene; V was cut back by 5 bases and J by 2 bases. The DNA for the CDR3 is TGTGCCAGCAGCCCAGCGGGAAACGCCTACAATGAGCAGTTCTTC. Translated, it gives CASSPAGNAYNEQFF.

The CDR3 spells CASGRVGLTEELFF. For the CDR3, the DNA is TGTGCCAGCGGTCGGGTTGGTTTGACAGAGGAACTGTTTTTT. The chain links TRBV28 to TRBJ1-4; D perhaps matches TRBD1 (5 bases). The V end was cut by 8 bases, the J end by 12 bases, with 22 bases between. Germline V gene sequence: CDR1 MDHEN, CDR2 SYDVKM. This CDR3 has 14 residues.

The genes are TRBV15 and TRBJ1-3; no clear D gene. V gave up 0 bases and J gave up 0 bases, with 9 bases separating them. CDR3 length equals 16 residues. Germline assignment: CDR1 LNHNV and CDR2 YYDKDF (reference sequence). CDR3 DNA: TGTGCCACCAGCAGAGACCGACGTAACTCTGGAAACACCATATATTTT. This encodes CATSRDRRNSGNTIYF.

The CDR3 nucleotides read TGTGCCAGCAGTTATCTGCGGGGGCGCGGGGCCAACGTCCTGACTTTC. Protein: CASSYLRGRGANVLTF. This rearrangement joins TRBV6-5 to TRBJ2-6, with D tentatively TRBD2 (7 bases). The germline CDR1 and CDR2 sequences are MNHEY and SVGAGI. This CDR3 spans 16 amino acids. V lost 3 bases and J 4 bases, leaving 13 bases between the germline ends.

This clone has only one observation. The chain is built from TRBV2 and TRBJ2-1; D ambiguous. The CDR3 is 14 residues long. Germline CDR1 reads SNHLY; CDR2 reads FYNNEI. V lost 4 bases to trimming and J lost 1 base, with 8 bases between them. The CDR3 reads CASSVSRSYNEQFF. DNA of the CDR3: TGTGCCAGCAGTGTTAGCAGGTCCTACAATGAGCAGTTCTTC.

The V and J genes are TRBV7-2 and TRBJ2-2; a possible D gene is TRBD1 (6 bases). The CDR3 is 18 residues long. The V and J ends lost 1 base and 4 bases respectively, with 19 bases between them. The V gene's germline CDR1 is SGHTA and CDR2 FQGNSA. Written as DNA, the CDR3 is TGTGCCAGCAGCTTAGTTCGTTCCCCCAGGGGCGGCACCGGGGAGCTGTTTTTT. Its translation: CASSLVRSPRGGTGELFF.

This clone was seen ten or more times. The chain links TRBV27 to TRBJ1-2, with 9 positions matching TRBD1. The CDR3 spans 13 residues. With 8 bases clipped from V and 4 bases from J, the junction kept 5 bases outside the gene matches. The germline V gene encodes CDR1 MNHEY and CDR2 SMNVEV (reference sequence). DNA of the CDR3: TGTGCCAGCGCTACAGGGGGCCTCTATGGCTACACCTTC. Protein sequence: CASATGGLYGYTF.

The chain joins TRBV5-1 to TRBJ2-3, with TRBD2 as a possible D gene (5 bases). This CDR3 is built from 15 residues. V lost 4 bases and J lost 6, with 18 bases in between. Germline V gene lookup returns CDR1 SGHRS and CDR2 YFSETQ. The CDR3 DNA follows: TGCGCCAGCAGCGACCTTAGTGGGAGTGGGGATACGCAGTATTTT. It is translated as CASSDLSGSGDTQYF.